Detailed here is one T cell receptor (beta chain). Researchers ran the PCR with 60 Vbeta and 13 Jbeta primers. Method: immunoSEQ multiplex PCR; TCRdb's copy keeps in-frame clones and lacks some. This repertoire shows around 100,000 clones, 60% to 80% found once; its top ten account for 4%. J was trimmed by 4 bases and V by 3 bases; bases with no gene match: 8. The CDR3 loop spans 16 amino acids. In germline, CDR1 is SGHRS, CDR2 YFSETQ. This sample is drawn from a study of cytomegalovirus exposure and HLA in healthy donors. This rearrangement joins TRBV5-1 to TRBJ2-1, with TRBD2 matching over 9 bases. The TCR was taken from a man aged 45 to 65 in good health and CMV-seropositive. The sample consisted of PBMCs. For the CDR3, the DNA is TGCGCCAGCAGCTCGGGGATAGCGGGAGCTTACAATGAGCAGTTCTTC. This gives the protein CASSSGIAGAYNEQFF.